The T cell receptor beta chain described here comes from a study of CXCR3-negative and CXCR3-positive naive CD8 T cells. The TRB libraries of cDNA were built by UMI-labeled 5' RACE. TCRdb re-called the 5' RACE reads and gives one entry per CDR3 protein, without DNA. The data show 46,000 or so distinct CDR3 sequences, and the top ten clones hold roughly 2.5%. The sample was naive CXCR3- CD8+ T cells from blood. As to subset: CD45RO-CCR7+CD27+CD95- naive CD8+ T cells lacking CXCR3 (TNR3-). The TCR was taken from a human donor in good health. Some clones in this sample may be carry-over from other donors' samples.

This CDR3 reads CAILVGGGVYEQYF. The V and J genes are TRBV10-3 and TRBJ2-7; TCRdb calls TRBD1, which cannot be checked without DNA. Looked up from germline, CDR1 is ENHRY and CDR2 is SYGVKD. This CDR3 contains 14 residues.